The 2 T cell receptor beta chains below all came from one sample that was sequenced in a study of T-cell memory formation after mild COVID-19. TCRdb analysed the 5' RACE reads with MiXCR anew, one entry per CDR3 protein. Among about 540,000 distinct CDR3 sequences listed, around 21% were seen once. Sequences were obtained from PBMCs or a T cell subset sorted from them (not recorded which). The receptors shown here come from an adult woman who had mild COVID-19 (a few samples of this study predate the infection). Cell type and time point are not known.

The chain couples TRBV4-2 to TRBJ2-7; D is unresolved. Germline CDR1 is LGHNA and CDR2 is YNFKEQ. The CDR3 length is 16 residues. With 0 bases removed from V and 0 bases from J, the gap between germline ends came to 12 bases. CDR3 bases: TGTGCCAGCAGCCAAGATGGTGGTCCTAGCTCCTACGAGCAGTACTTC. Residues: CASSQDGGPSSYEQYF.

This sequence joins TRBV5-1 and TRBJ2-1; D unresolved. The CDR3 is made up of 14 amino acids. CDR1 SGHRS and CDR2 YFSETQ come from the germline V gene. V shed 0 bases and J shed 4 bases, with 8 bases lying between them. CDR3 in DNA: TGCGCCAGCAGCTTGGCCGCTGAGTACAATGAGCAGTTCTTC. It specifies CASSLAAEYNEQFF.